This T cell receptor beta chain was documented in a study of blood T cell repertoires in COVID-19. Profiling relied on immunoSEQ multiplex PCR, and the TCRdb table lists in-frame clones only, not all of them. The sample contains approximately 46,000 clones, approximately 89% of which appear only once. CDR1 is MDHEN, CDR2 SYDVKM, per germline. This CDR3 region has 13 residues. V was shortened by 6 bases and J by 3 bases, with 12 bases between the two germline ends. The sequencing sample was made of peripheral blood. This TCR was sampled from a man aged 60 to 69 with acute or convalescent COVID-19. The chain is built from TRBV28 and TRBJ2-7, with D maybe TRBD1 (5 bases). DNA for the CDR3: TGTGCCAGCAGCCTCAGGGCAGGCTACGAGCAGTACTTC. Residues: CASSLRAGYEQYF.